In this sample, the clone carrying this T cell receptor beta chain turned up once. At the survey level, the v3.0 immunoSEQ assay was run. Clones were read by immunoSEQ multiplex PCR, and TCRdb kept only the in-frame ones, dropping some. The profile shows fewer than 40,000 clones, 65% to 90% of them singletons. This CDR3 spans 13 amino acids. CDR1 and CDR2 (germline): MDHEN, SYDVKM. The sample originates from a study of long-term antiretroviral therapy in people with HIV. This TCR came from a woman aged 18-29 years with HIV. V usage is TRBV28 and J usage is TRBJ2-5; D remains ambiguous. The DNA end is more similar to TRBJ2-7, so the J call may be wrong. This specimen consisted of unsorted PBMCs, obtained just before starting antiretroviral therapy. This CDR3 reads CASSLSGFYEQYF. CDR3 in DNA: TGTGCCAGCAGTTTATCTGGGTTCTACGAGCAGTACTTC.